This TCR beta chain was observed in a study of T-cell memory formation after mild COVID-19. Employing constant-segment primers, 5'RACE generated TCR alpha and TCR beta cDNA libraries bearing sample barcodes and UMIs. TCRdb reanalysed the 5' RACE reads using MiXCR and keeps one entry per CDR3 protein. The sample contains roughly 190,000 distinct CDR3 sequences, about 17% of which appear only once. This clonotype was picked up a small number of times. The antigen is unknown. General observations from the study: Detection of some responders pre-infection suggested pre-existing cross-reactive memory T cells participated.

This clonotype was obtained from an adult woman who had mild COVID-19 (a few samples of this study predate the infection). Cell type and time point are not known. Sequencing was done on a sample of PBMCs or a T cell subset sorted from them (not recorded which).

The CDR3 spells CASSLQVTDTQYF. CDR3 bases: TGCGCCAGCAGCCTACAGGTTACAGATACGCAGTATTTT. The rearrangement uses TRBV5-1 and TRBJ2-3; D is possibly TRBD1 (5 bases). The germline V gene has CDR1 SGHRS and CDR2 YFSETQ. The V end was cut by 4 bases, the J end by 3 bases, with 9 bases between. The CDR3 totals 13 residues.